This TCR beta chain came from a study of regulatory T cells in long-lasting Graves disease. General study results and limits: Not thyroid tissue but only peripheral blood was studied.

Germline V gene data show CDR1 as ENHRY and CDR2 as SYGVKD. V lost 5 bases to trimming and J lost 2 bases; unmatched junction nucleotides: 6. The CDR3 loop spans 14 amino acids. In building TCR beta libraries, iRepertoire HTBI primers were used together with Arm-PCR of CDR3 regions. TCRdb redid the calling of the multiplex PCR reads with MiXCR, one entry per CDR3 protein. This repertoire shows roughly 410,000 distinct CDR3 sequences, about 15% found once; its top ten account for 7.8%. This clonotype was seen repeatedly, ten times or more. The antigen is undetermined. The sample's time point: newly diagnosed GD, antithyroid drugs for less than 3 months. PBMCs were the source of the RNA used for TCR sequencing. This sample was shared with a second study, whose subject was T cells in Graves' hyperthyroidism and ophthalmopathy. That paper adds: Graves' hyperthyroidism without ophthalmopathy progression within 18 months was termed stable. The study based diagnoses on clinical symptoms, serum thyroxine and TRAb, thyroid ultrasound and orbital computed tomography.

Sequences were derived from peripheral blood mononuclear cells (PBMCs), sampled at new diagnosis, from a patient treated with antithyroid drugs. The clonotype originates from a woman in her forties with Graves disease. The chain recombines TRBV10-3 with TRBJ2-7, with TRBD2 matching 7 bases. DNA of the CDR3: TGTGCCATCAGTATGGGACTACCAACCTACGAGCAGTACTTC. Its protein is CAISMGLPTYEQYF.